Given below is one T cell receptor beta chain in context. This sample was taken from a study of CD8 T cells in Susac syndrome. Purification of the CD8+ and CD4+ T cells relied on negative isolation, and TEMRA cells underwent FACS enrichment. The CDR3 sequence is 17 residues long. V gave up 7 bases and J gave up 8 bases, with 29 bases separating them. CDR1 is MNHEY and CDR2 is SMNVEV in the germline V gene (reference sequence). Random hexamers were used to reverse transcribe the RNA input (about 0.5 to 1 ug). An immunoSEQ multiplex PCR amplified TCR beta CDR3 over 54 Vbeta and 13 Jbeta. TCRdb used MiXCR to reprocess the immunoSEQ multiplex PCR reads, holding one entry per CDR3 protein. Of approximately 150,000 distinct CDR3 sequences listed, 93% are singletons.

The sample was CD4+ T cells from PBMCs. The chain couples TRBV27 to TRBJ1-2; D is possibly TRBD1 (5 bases). This TCR was recovered from a human donor with multiple sclerosis. Here the CDR3 reads CASMERQRFPSIGGYTF. The CDR3 coding sequence is TGTGCCAGCATGGAGAGACAGCGGTTCCCCTCTATTGGGGGCTACACCTTC.